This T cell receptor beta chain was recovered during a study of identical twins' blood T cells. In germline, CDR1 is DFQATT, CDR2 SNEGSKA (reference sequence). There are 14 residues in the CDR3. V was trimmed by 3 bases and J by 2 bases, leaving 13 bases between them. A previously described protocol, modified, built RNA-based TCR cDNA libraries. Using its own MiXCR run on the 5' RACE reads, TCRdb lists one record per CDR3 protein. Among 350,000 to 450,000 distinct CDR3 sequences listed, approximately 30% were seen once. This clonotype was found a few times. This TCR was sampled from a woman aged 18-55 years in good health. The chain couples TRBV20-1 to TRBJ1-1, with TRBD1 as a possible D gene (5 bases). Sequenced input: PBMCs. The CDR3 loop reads CSARGDLPNTEAFF. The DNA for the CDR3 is TGCAGTGCTAGGGGGGACTTACCCAACACTGAAGCTTTCTTT.